This passage covers 16 T cell receptor beta chains from one sample sequenced in a study of blood T cell repertoires in COVID-19. Data came from immunoSEQ multiplex PCR; TCRdb stores just in-frame clones and leaves some out. The table lists approximately 250,000 clones, around 88% of them singletons. The sample taken for sequencing was PBMCs or T cells enriched from blood (not recorded which). The origin of the receptors is a woman aged 40 to 50 with acute COVID-19.

The chain joins TRBV18 to TRBJ1-5; 7 nucleotides agree with TRBD1. CDR3 size: 14 residues. The ends lost 8 bases at V and 5 bases at J; junction bases unmatched: 9. Per germline, CDR1 KGHSH and CDR2 LQKENI. The CDR3 reads CASANRGEDQPQHF. CDR3 bases: TGTGCCAGCGCTAACAGGGGAGAGGATCAGCCCCAGCATTTT.

This clone was seen a single time. This chain links TRBV28 with TRBJ2-5; TRBD1 matches at 9 bases. This CDR3 is 18 amino acids long. Unmatched junction bases numbered 14, after V lost 5 bases and J lost 1 base. The V gene's germline CDR1 is MDHEN and CDR2 SYDVKM. Here the CDR3 reads CASSPLTPGQGIQETQYF. As DNA, the CDR3 is TGTGCCAGCAGTCCACTCACCCCGGGACAGGGAATCCAAGAGACCCAGTACTTC.

This sequence joins TRBV27 and TRBJ2-3; 8 bases are shared with TRBD2. Germline CDR1 is MNHEY and CDR2 is SMNVEV (reference sequence). Trimming took 5 bases from V and 0 from J; bases not matched to a gene: 7. The CDR3 covers 16 residues. Written as DNA, the CDR3 is TGTGCCAGCAGTACCACAATAGCGGGGAGCACAGATACGCAGTATTTT. Its protein product is CASSTTIAGSTDTQYF.

The table lists this clone with a count of one. V gene TRBV10-2 combines with J gene TRBJ1-5; D unresolved. V gave up 6 bases and J gave up 0 bases, with 9 bases separating them. The V gene's germline CDR1 is WSHSY and CDR2 SAAADI. The CDR3 spans 14 residues. CDR3 coding DNA: TGCGCCAGCAGGAGGGCGGATAGCAATCAGCCCCAGCATTTT. Amino acid sequence: CASRRADSNQPQHF.

V usage is TRBV11-2 and J usage is TRBJ1-6; unclear D gene. CDR1 SGHAT and CDR2 FQNNGV come from the germline V gene. Trimming shortened V by 3 bases and J by 7 bases, and 10 bases separated the two germline ends. The CDR3 extends over 14 amino acids. The CDR3 loop is CASSLSQLNSPLHF. The CDR3 DNA reads TGTGCCAGCAGCTTGTCACAGCTGAATTCACCCCTCCACTTT.

The rearrangement links TRBV6-9 to TRBJ2-3; D may be TRBD2 (6 bases). V dropped 4 bases and J dropped 2 bases, with 13 bases sitting between them. Germline loops: CDR1 MNHGY, CDR2 SVAAGI. This CDR3 region has 15 residues. The CDR3 loop reads CASSSTASDTDTQYF. The CDR3 region has the DNA TGTGCCAGCAGTTCGACGGCTAGCGACACAGATACGCAGTATTTT.

The V gene is TRBV5-1, the J gene TRBJ1-1; no clear D. V gave up 1 base and J gave up 1 base, with 2 bases separating them. Per the germline V gene, CDR1 is SGHRS and CDR2 is YFSETQ. CDR3 length: 12 amino acids. Written as DNA, the CDR3 is TGCGCCAGCAGCTTGCAGAACACTGAAGCTTTCTTT. Protein: CASSLQNTEAFF.

The J gene is TRBJ2-1, the V gene TRBV5-6; 13 bases align to TRBD2. This CDR3 is built from 15 residues. The trim removed 4 bases at V and 6 bases at J, leaving 4 bases unmatched. The germline CDR1 and CDR2 sequences are SGHDT and YYEEEE. In DNA, the CDR3 is TGTGCCAGCAGCAAACTAGCGGGAGGGACCAATGAGCAGTTCTTC. This sequence encodes CASSKLAGGTNEQFF.

The gene calls are TRBV15 and TRBJ2-4; 10 bases are a match to TRBD2. The CDR3 has 16 amino acids. The germline V gene has CDR1 LNHNV and CDR2 YYDKDF (reference sequence). The V segment lost 0 bases and the J segment 9 bases; nucleotides outside the gene matches: 8. The CDR3 is CATSRDRASGSAIQYF. CDR3 coding DNA: TGTGCCACCAGCAGAGATAGGGCTAGCGGGAGTGCCATTCAGTACTTC.

The chain links TRBV5-4 to TRBJ2-7; 8 bases are shared with TRBD2. Germline V gene sequence: CDR1 SGHNT, CDR2 YYREEE (reference sequence). The CDR3 length is 16 residues. V dropped 4 bases and J dropped 5; count of bases not matched to a gene: 14. CDR3 DNA: TGTGCCAGCAGCCCGGGAGGGCCGGGATTGGTCAACGAGCAGTACTTC. Translated, it gives CASSPGGPGLVNEQYF.

The chain recombines TRBV21-1 with TRBJ1-1; the table's D call, TRBD1, was not checked against the DNA. TRBV21-1 is given as a pseudogene. This CDR3 region has 17 residues. The CDR3 is CASSKAGGTGVAREAFF. The CDR3 bases are TGTGCCAGCAGCAAAGCAGGCGGGACAGGGGTCGCACGAGAAGCTTTCTTT.

This chain links TRBV5-4 with TRBJ2-5; 11 bases match TRBD2. Germline V CDR1 and CDR2: SGHNT, YYREEE (reference sequence). Trimming took 7 bases from V and 6 from J; bases not matched to a gene: 8. The CDR3 spans 14 residues. Here the CDR3 reads CASGLAGGPQTQYF. The CDR3 coding sequence is TGTGCCAGCGGATTAGCGGGAGGGCCGCAGACCCAGTACTTC.

V usage is TRBV6-5 and J usage is TRBJ1-2; 12 bases are a match to TRBD1. J lost 7 bases, V lost 2 bases, and 5 bases had no gene match. Germline values: CDR1 MNHEY, CDR2 SVGAGI. This CDR3 is 15 amino acids long. The CDR3 nucleotides are TGTGCCAGCAGTTACCGGGACAGGGGGCTGGGTGGCTACACCTTC. This translates into CASSYRDRGLGGYTF.

The J gene is TRBJ2-5, the V gene TRBV28; no clear D. The V end lost 7 bases, the J end lost 7 bases, and 28 bases lay between the germline ends. Germline assignment: CDR1 MDHEN and CDR2 SYDVKM. The CDR3 covers 17 residues. The CDR3 DNA sequence: TGTGCCAGCACCCGTCCTTTTTCGTCCCTGTTTACGGGGACCCAGTACTTC. Its protein product is CASTRPFSSLFTGTQYF. Looking up the rest from reference TRBV28 and TRBJ2-5 gives the full variable domain: DVKVTQSSRYLVKRTGEKVFLECVQDMDHENMFWYRQDPGLGLRLIYFSYDVKMKEKGDIPEGYSVSREKKERFSLILESASTNQTSMYLCASTRPFSSLFTGTQYFGPGTRLLVL.

V usage is TRBV6-4 and J usage is TRBJ2-6; 8 bases align to TRBD1. This CDR3 is built from 20 residues. V was clipped by 4 bases and J by 0 bases; unmatched bases: 14. CDR1 and CDR2 (germline): MRHNA, SNTAGT. CDR3 sequence reads: CASSAWAWDRLSSGANVLTF. For the CDR3, the DNA is TGTGCCAGCAGTGCTTGGGCTTGGGACAGGTTGAGCTCTGGGGCCAACGTCCTGACTTTC.

The chain uses TRBV4-1 and TRBJ2-3; D ambiguous. CDR3 size: 14 residues. Trimming took off 4 bases at V and 0 bases at J, with 8 bases between the two ends. The germline gives CDR1 MGHRA, CDR2 YSYEKL. CDR3 in amino acids: CASSRAPSTDTQYF. CDR3 in DNA: TGCGCCAGCAGCCGGGCTCCTAGCACAGATACGCAGTATTTT.